The rows below give T cell receptor beta chains drawn from one sample of a study of OX40 agonist ivuxolimab in advanced cancers. TCRdb's table, derived via immunoSEQ multiplex PCR, lists solely in-frame clones and lacks some. Of roughly 53,000 clones in the sample, roughly 90% were seen once. The sample was CD4+ or CD8+ T cells sorted from blood, taken in a trial of the OX40 agonist ivuxolimab. Receptors were obtained from an adult with an advanced solid tumor such as melanoma, head and neck, liver or kidney cancer. Each CDR3 is given with its conserved first and last residue. The D gene is left open where the match is weak. Clone size is given for some rows only: seen once, a few or many times, or a class if the clone is expanded.

>TRBD2|TRBJ2-7|TRBV29-1|NA
CSVVLAGSYEQYF
TGCAGCGTTGTCCTAGCGGGATCCTACGAGCAGTACTTC
>TRBD2|TRBJ2-3|TRBV13|NA
CASSSRLAGGNTDTQYF
TGTGCCAGCAGCTCGAGACTAGCGGGAGGGAACACAGATACGCAGTATTTT
>NA|TRBJ2-3|TRBV6-1|NA
CASSDRTRHTTDTQYF
TGTGCCAGCAGTGACCGGACAAGGCATACCACAGATACGCAGTATTTT
>TRBD2|TRBJ2-2|TRBV2|once
CASSDGLASGELFF
TGTGCCAGCAGTGACGGACTAGCCAGTGGGGAGCTGTTTTTT
>NA|TRBJ1-1|TRBV28|NA
CASTRNTEAFF
TGTGCCAGCACCAGAAACACTGAAGCTTTCTTT
>NA|TRBJ1-3|TRBV5-6|NA
CASSNQLSSGNTIYF
TGTGCCAGCAGCAACCAGCTGAGCTCTGGAAACACCATATATTTT
>NA|TRBJ1-5|TRBV7-8|NA
CASSPGEPHSNQPQHF
TGTGCCAGCAGCCCCGGGGAGCCTCATAGCAATCAGCCCCAGCATTTT
>NA|TRBJ2-2|TRBV5-4|NA
CASSLDGGNTGELFF
TGTGCCAGCAGCTTGGACGGGGGCAACACCGGGGAGCTGTTTTTT
>NA|TRBJ2-4|TRBV11-2|NA
CASSVRRVGLNIQYF
TGTGCCAGCAGCGTTAGGCGGGTGGGATTGAACATTCAGTACTTC
>NA|TRBJ2-7|TRBV19|NA
CASSEGEGAYEQYF
TGTGCCAGTAGTGAAGGAGAAGGAGCCTACGAGCAGTACTTC
>NA|TRBJ1-1|TRBV19|NA
CASSITDRENTEAFF
TGTGCCAGTAGTATAACGGACAGAGAGAACACTGAAGCTTTCTTT
>TRBD1|TRBJ1-1|TRBV27|NA
CASRRDRGPFSTEAFF
TGTGCCAGCAGGCGGGACAGGGGGCCTTTTTCGACTGAAGCTTTCTTT
>TRBD1|TRBJ2-6|TRBV28|NA
CASSPMTGGGSGANVLTF
TGTGCCAGCAGTCCAATGACAGGGGGCGGATCTGGGGCCAACGTCCTGACTTTC
>NA|TRBJ2-2|TRBV6-6|NA
CASSWGTADTGELFF
TGTGCCAGCAGTTGGGGGACCGCGGACACCGGGGAGCTGTTTTTT
>TRBD2|TRBJ2-7|TRBV11-2|NA
CASSLTSGSSYEQYF
TGTGCCAGCAGCTTAACTAGCGGGAGTTCCTACGAGCAGTACTTC
>NA|TRBJ2-5|TRBV7-2|NA
CASSPALRRKQETQYF
TGTGCCAGCAGCCCCGCACTCAGACGAAAGCAAGAGACCCAGTACTTC
>NA|TRBJ1-1|TRBV2|NA
CASSELENTEAFF
TGTGCCAGCAGTGAATTGGAGAACACTGAAGCTTTCTTT
>NA|TRBJ1-2|TRBV5-4|NA
CASSLGGGREYGYTF
TGTGCCAGCAGCTTGGGAGGGGGGCGCGAGTATGGCTACACCTTC
>NA|TRBJ1-2|TRBV6-1|NA
CASSEQRGTWGGYTF
TGTGCCAGCAGTGAACAGCGGGGCACGTGGGGAGGCTACACCTTC
>TRBD1|TRBJ1-6|TRBV5-4|NA
CASQGGQGNSNSPLHF
TGTGCCAGCCAGGGGGGACAGGGAAATTCGAATTCACCCCTCCACTTT
>NA|TRBJ1-1|TRBV5-6|once
CASSLGPGPRNTEAFF
TGTGCCAGCAGCTTGGGCCCAGGTCCTAGGAACACTGAAGCTTTCTTT
>NA|TRBJ2-7|TRBV5-1|NA
CASSDYYEQYF
TGCGCCAGCTCGGACTACTACGAGCAGTACTTC
>NA|TRBJ2-5|TRBV2|NA
CASFPRRETQYF
TGTGCCAGCTTCCCTCGAAGGGAGACCCAGTACTTC
>NA|TRBJ1-6|TRBV28|NA
CASARANNSPLHF
TGTGCCAGCGCCAGGGCTAACAATTCACCCCTCCACTTT
>TRBD1|TRBJ2-5|TRBV11-2|NA
CASSSGTGGETQYF
TGTGCCAGCAGTTCCGGGACAGGGGGAGAGACCCAGTACTTC
>NA|TRBJ2-6|TRBV27|NA
CASSSTGSGANVLTF
TGTGCCAGCAGTTCGACAGGATCTGGGGCCAACGTCCTGACTTTC
>NA|TRBJ2-7|TRBV29-1|NA
CSVGPHSAYEQYF
TGCAGCGTCGGCCCCCATAGCGCCTACGAGCAGTACTTC
>TRBD1|TRBJ2-3|TRBV18|NA
CASSSKAGGGTDTQYF
TGTGCCAGCTCGTCTAAGGCAGGGGGAGGCACAGATACGCAGTATTTT
>NA|TRBJ2-7|TRBV19|NA
CASSIGGRDISYEQYF
TGTGCCAGTAGTATAGGGGGCCGGGACATTTCCTACGAGCAGTACTTC
>TRBD1|TRBJ1-1|TRBV2|NA
CASSERAGGMSEAFF
TGTGCCAGCAGTGAAAGGGCAGGGGGCATGTCTGAAGCTTTCTTT
>TRBD2|TRBJ2-3|TRBV4-1|NA
CASSVSPLAGTTDTQYF
TGCGCCAGCAGCGTAAGCCCGCTAGCGGGGACCACAGATACGCAGTATTTT
>NA|TRBJ1-2|TRBV9|NA
CASSVGTDNYGYTF
TGTGCCAGCAGCGTAGGGACGGATAACTATGGCTACACCTTC
>NA|TRBJ2-7|TRBV6-5|NA
CASSWTGGRDEQYF
TGTGCCAGCAGTTGGACTGGTGGGAGAGACGAGCAGTACTTC
>NA|TRBJ2-5|TRBV18|NA
CASSAALQETQYF
TGTGCCAGCTCAGCAGCGCTCCAAGAGACCCAGTACTTC
>NA|TRBJ1-5|TRBV28|NA
CASSLYTSNQPQHF
TGTGCCAGCAGCCTGTACACTAGCAATCAGCCCCAGCATTTT
>NA|TRBJ2-2|TRBV7-9|NA
CASSRTQGITGELFF
TGTGCCAGCAGCCGAACACAGGGTATCACCGGGGAGCTGTTTTTT
>TRBD2|TRBJ2-3|TRBV28|NA
CASSSPAAGGTTVDTQYF
TGTGCCAGCAGTTCCCCAGCCGCGGGGGGGACGACTGTGGATACGCAGTATTTT
>NA|TRBJ2-3|TRBV18|NA
CASSLLGGAADTQYF
TGTGCCAGCTCACTTCTGGGGGGGGCTGCAGATACGCAGTATTTT
>NA|TRBJ2-7|TRBV4-2|NA
CASSQSTRDYEQYF
TGTGCCAGCAGCCAAAGCACTAGGGATTACGAGCAGTACTTC
>TRBD2|TRBJ2-5|TRBV2|NA
CASSEGTRRGETQYF
TGTGCCAGCAGTGAAGGGACTAGGAGGGGAGAGACCCAGTACTTC
>NA|TRBJ2-2|TRBV4-1|NA
CASSQGVGYDTGELFF
TGCGCCAGCAGCCAAGGTGTGGGCTACGACACCGGGGAGCTGTTTTTT
>TRBD2|TRBJ2-7|TRBV10-3|NA
CAIAGTSGRSGEQYF
TGTGCCATCGCCGGGACTAGCGGGAGATCCGGCGAGCAGTACTTC
>NA|TRBJ2-2|TRBV19|NA
CASSVGTNTGELFF
TGTGCCAGTAGTGTAGGGACTAACACCGGGGAGCTGTTTTTT
>NA|TRBJ2-1|TRBV30|NA
CAWDLASSYNEQFF
TGTGCCTGGGATTTAGCCTCCTCCTACAATGAGCAGTTCTTC
>NA|TRBJ2-5|TRBV28|NA
CASSLNGVKQETQYF
TGTGCCAGCAGTTTAAACGGGGTAAAACAAGAGACCCAGTACTTC